This T cell receptor beta chain was retrieved from a study of cytomegalovirus exposure and HLA in healthy donors. Regarding the study as a whole: CMV antigen specificity of a few CMV-associated chains was confirmed in vitro. Subsequent analysis revealed that first-cohort TCR clusters tended to co-occur in the approximately 120 validation repertoires.

Separate from the approximately 700-subject first cohort was the 120-subject validation cohort, to which the donors belonged. The germline V and J ends were trimmed by 8 bases and 1 base, with 8 bases remaining between them. This CDR3 contains 12 residues. Germline values: CDR1 LNHNV, CDR2 YYDKDF (reference sequence). Using immunoSEQ multiplex PCR, the repertoire was profiled, and TCRdb retains in-frame clones only, with some absent. The table records 100,000 to 150,000 clones, about 87% of them present only once. Turning to this clone: Its antigen is unknown.

Sequenced: PBMCs. The J gene is TRBJ1-1, the V gene TRBV15; D unclear. This receptor was obtained from a young woman in good health and CMV-seronegative. CDR3 sequence reads: CATAAANTEAFF. The CDR3 coding sequence is TGTGCCACCGCAGCGGCGAACACTGAAGCTTTCTTT.